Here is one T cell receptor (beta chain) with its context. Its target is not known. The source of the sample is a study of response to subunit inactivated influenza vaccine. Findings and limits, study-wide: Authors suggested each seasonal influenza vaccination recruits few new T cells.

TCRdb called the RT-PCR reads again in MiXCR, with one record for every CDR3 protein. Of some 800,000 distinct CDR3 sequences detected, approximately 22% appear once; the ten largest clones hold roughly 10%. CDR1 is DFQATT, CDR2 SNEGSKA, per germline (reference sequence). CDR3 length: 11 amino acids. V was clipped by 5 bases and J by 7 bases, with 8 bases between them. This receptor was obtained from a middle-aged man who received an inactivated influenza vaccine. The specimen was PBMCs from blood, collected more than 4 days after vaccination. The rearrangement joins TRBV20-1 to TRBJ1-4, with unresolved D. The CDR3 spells CSAYPSEKLFF. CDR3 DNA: TGCAGTGCTTATCCATCTGAAAAACTGTTTTTT.